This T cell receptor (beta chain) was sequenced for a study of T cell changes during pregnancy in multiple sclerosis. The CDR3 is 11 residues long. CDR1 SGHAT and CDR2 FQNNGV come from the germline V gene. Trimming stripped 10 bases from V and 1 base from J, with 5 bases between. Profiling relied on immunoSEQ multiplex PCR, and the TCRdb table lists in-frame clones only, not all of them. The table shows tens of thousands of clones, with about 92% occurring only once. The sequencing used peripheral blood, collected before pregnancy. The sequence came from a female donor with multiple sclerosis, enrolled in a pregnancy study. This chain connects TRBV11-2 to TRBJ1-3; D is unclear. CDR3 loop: CATMSGNTIYF. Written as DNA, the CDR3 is TGTGCCACCATGTCTGGAAACACCATATATTTT.